The 25 T cell receptor beta chains listed next were all sequenced from one sample in a study of T-cell memory formation after mild COVID-19. In TCRdb, the 5' RACE reads were re-called with MiXCR into one record per CDR3 protein. Of 500,000 to 550,000 distinct CDR3 sequences in the sample, roughly 20% are singletons; the top ten hold around 13%. The sequenced sample consisted of PBMCs or a T cell subset sorted from them (not recorded which). The receptor set was obtained from an adult woman who had mild COVID-19 (a few samples of this study predate the infection). Cell type and time point are not known.

The V gene is TRBV20-1, the J gene TRBJ1-5; D perhaps matches TRBD1 (6 bases). The CDR3 spans 21 residues. The V gene's germline CDR1 is DFQATT and CDR2 SNEGSKA (reference sequence). V was shortened by 0 bases and J by 1 base, with 28 bases between the two germline ends. CDR3 amino acids: CSARDWRQEFDRSGSNQPQHF. The CDR3 DNA sequence: TGCAGTGCTAGAGATTGGAGACAGGAGTTCGACCGGAGCGGGAGCAATCAGCCCCAGCATTTT.

This chain links TRBV7-9 with TRBJ2-5, with D unresolved. Trimming shortened V by 5 bases and J by 4 bases, and 17 bases separated the two germline ends. This CDR3 spans 15 amino acids. The germline gives CDR1 SEHNR, CDR2 FQNEAQ (reference sequence). CDR3 residues: CASSTPPGQPETQYF. Here the CDR3 DNA reads TGTGCCAGCAGCACTCCCCCCGGGCAGCCAGAGACCCAGTACTTC.

This clonotype has more than one count but fewer than ten. This chain joins TRBV28 and TRBJ2-1; maybe TRBD2 (6 bases). This CDR3 spans 15 amino acids. The V and J ends lost 1 base and 6 bases respectively, with 13 bases between them. The germline gives CDR1 MDHEN, CDR2 SYDVKM. In nucleotides, the CDR3 is TGTGCCAGCAGTTTATCCGGACCGCGGGGCAATGAGCAGTTCTTC. Its protein product is CASSLSGPRGNEQFF.

This chain uses TRBV20-1 with TRBJ2-1; D is undetermined. Trimming took 2 bases from V and 4 from J, leaving 12 bases between them. CDR3 size: 14 residues. The germline V gene encodes CDR1 DFQATT and CDR2 SNEGSKA (reference sequence). CDR3 DNA sequence: TGCAGTGCTAGACAACGGACGGTTTACAATGAGCAGTTCTTC. Its protein product is CSARQRTVYNEQFF.

This clonotype has a single count. The genes are TRBV4-1 and TRBJ1-4, with D unclear. CDR3 length: 15 amino acids. Germline CDR1 is MGHRA and CDR2 is YSYEKL. Trimming stripped 4 bases from V and 3 bases from J, with 12 bases between. The CDR3 here is CASSRGLPANEKLFF. The CDR3 DNA reads as TGCGCCAGCAGCCGCGGCCTCCCCGCTAATGAAAAACTGTTTTTT.

This clonotype was picked up a small number of times. This chain connects TRBV4-2 to TRBJ2-1; 9 nucleotides line up with TRBD1. This CDR3 is 17 amino acids long. Losses at the gene ends were 4 bases for V and 3 bases for J; bases not matched to a gene: 10. Germline loops: CDR1 LGHNA, CDR2 YNFKEQ. CDR3 in amino acids: CASSPEATGGLYNEQFF. In DNA form, the CDR3 reads TGTGCCAGCAGCCCTGAGGCAACAGGGGGCCTCTACAATGAGCAGTTCTTC.

There are a few counts of this clonotype. The genes are TRBV5-6 and TRBJ2-7, with 9 bases that match TRBD1. CDR3 length: 14 amino acids. The J segment lost 3 bases and the V segment lost 4 bases, leaving 5 bases of the junction unmatched. The germline V gene encodes CDR1 SGHDT and CDR2 YYEEEE. Here the CDR3 reads CASSLRDRVYEQYF. The DNA for the CDR3 is TGTGCCAGCAGCCTCCGGGACAGGGTCTACGAGCAGTACTTC. Filled out from reference TRBV5-6 and TRBJ2-7, the complete variable domain reads DAGVTQSPTHLIKTRGQQVTLRCSPKSGHDTVSWYQQALGQGPQFIFQYYEEEERQRGNFPDRFSGHQFPNYSSELNVNALLLGDSALYLCASSLRDRVYEQYFGPGTRLTVT.

This clonotype was picked up a small number of times. The chain joins TRBV24-1 to TRBJ2-1; the match to TRBD2 covers 10 bases. CDR3 length: 18 residues. V gave up 5 bases and J gave up 0 bases; unmatched junction bases: 9. The germline V gene encodes CDR1 KGHDR and CDR2 SFDVKD. CDR3: CATSVVAGGISSYNEQFF. The CDR3 bases are TGTGCCACCAGTGTCGTAGCGGGGGGCATCAGCTCCTACAATGAGCAGTTCTTC.

This clonotype was observed a few times. V and J are TRBV20-1 and TRBJ2-1; TRBD2 aligns across 11 bases. The CDR3 extends over 18 amino acids. Germline assignment: CDR1 DFQATT and CDR2 SNEGSKA (reference sequence). V lost 3 bases, J lost 0 bases, and 10 bases stayed unmatched. The CDR3 DNA reads TGCAGTGCTAGGGCGGGACTAGCGGATCCCCCCTCCTACAATGAGCAGTTCTTC. Translated: CSARAGLADPPSYNEQFF.

This clonotype was observed a few times. The chain joins TRBV6-1 to TRBJ1-1, with 12 bases fitting TRBD1. With V trimmed by 7 bases and J by 4 bases, 10 bases remained unmatched. Germline values: CDR1 MNHNS, CDR2 SASEGT. The CDR3 runs 16 residues. CDR3 sequence: CASTLGTGGLATEAFF. DNA for the CDR3: TGTGCCAGCACCCTCGGGACAGGGGGCTTAGCCACTGAAGCTTTCTTT.

This chain joins TRBV6-2 or TRBV6-3 and TRBJ1-2, with 7 bases fitting TRBD1. Germline V gene lookup returns CDR1 MNHEY and CDR2 SVGEGT. This CDR3 has 14 residues. The J segment lost 6 bases and the V segment lost 5 bases, leaving 9 bases of the junction unmatched. The CDR3 region is CASSTDRLHHGYTF. The CDR3, as DNA: TGTGCCAGCAGTACGGACAGGCTGCACCATGGCTACACCTTC.

The rearrangement links TRBV6-2 or TRBV6-3 to TRBJ2-2, with a possible D match to TRBD1 (5 bases). The germline V gene has CDR1 MNHEY and CDR2 SVGEGT. The germline V and J ends were trimmed by 6 bases and 3 bases, with 17 bases remaining between them. The CDR3 has 16 residues. The CDR3 sequence: CASSRYPEGDTGELFF. DNA for the CDR3: TGTGCCAGCAGCCGTTATCCCGAAGGGGACACCGGGGAGCTGTTTTTT.

This clonotype was seen more than once but under ten times. The chain couples TRBV9 to TRBJ1-6; D unclear. Germline-derived CDR1 and CDR2 are SGDLS and YYNGEE. The CDR3 extends over 14 amino acids. V lost 0 bases, J lost 4 bases, and 5 bases lay in between. As DNA, the CDR3 is TGTGCCAGCAGCGTAGACAGTTATAATTCACCCCTCCACTTT. Amino acid sequence: CASSVDSYNSPLHF.

This sequence joins TRBV20-1 and TRBJ2-4, with 9 bases lining up with TRBD2. Germline values: CDR1 DFQATT, CDR2 SNEGSKA (reference sequence). The CDR3 runs 18 residues. With V trimmed by 0 bases and J by 2 bases, 11 bases remained unmatched. CDR3 protein: CSARDYKRGAVSKNIQYF. The DNA for the CDR3 is TGCAGTGCTAGAGATTATAAGCGGGGGGCCGTGTCCAAAAACATTCAGTACTTC.

The rearrangement links TRBV6-4 to TRBJ2-5; perhaps TRBD2 as D (7 bases). CDR1 MRHNA and CDR2 SNTAGT come from the germline V gene. V was clipped by 0 bases and J by 5 bases, with 19 bases between them. The CDR3 covers 17 residues. The CDR3, as DNA: TGTGCCAGCAGTGACTCGAGAGGGGGGGCGAGTGAGGAGACCCAGTACTTC. Translation: CASSDSRGGASEETQYF.

The chain employs TRBV12-3 or TRBV12-4 and TRBJ1-2; D possibly corresponds to TRBD1 (5 bases). This CDR3 spans 18 amino acids. Deletions cut 6 bases from V and 5 bases from J, with 28 bases between. The CDR3 DNA reads TGTGCCAGCAGCCACCCCCGGGTCGGGACTCAAATTGGGTATGGCTACACCTTC. Protein sequence: CASSHPRVGTQIGYGYTF.

CDR3 region: CASSLSHGGEQYF. The CDR3, as DNA: TGTGCCAGCAGTTTGAGCCACGGGGGGGAGCAGTACTTC. This sequence joins TRBV12-3 or TRBV12-4 and TRBJ2-7, with 7 positions matching TRBD2. The CDR3 spans 13 residues. The J segment lost 7 bases and the V segment lost 3 bases, leaving 6 bases of the junction unmatched.

This clonotype was recorded a few times. The V call is TRBV7-8, the J call TRBJ2-3; 16 bases are a match to TRBD2. CDR1 is SGHVS and CDR2 is FQNEAQ in the germline V gene. This CDR3 has 17 amino acids. Unmatched junction bases numbered 8, after V lost 3 bases and J lost 8 bases. CDR3 loop: CASSLAGTSGGAGTQYF. CDR3 nucleotide sequence: TGTGCCAGCAGCTTGGCCGGGACTAGCGGGGGGGCAGGTACGCAGTATTTT.

This clonotype was counted a single time. This sequence joins TRBV12-3 or TRBV12-4 and TRBJ2-7; 8 bases map to TRBD1. V dropped 9 bases and J dropped 3; count of bases not matched to a gene: 10. CDR3 length: 14 amino acids. The CDR3: CASSKLGTGYEQYF. The CDR3 bases are TGTGCCAGTTCAAAGCTAGGGACAGGCTACGAGCAGTACTTC.

The rearrangement links TRBV3-1 to TRBJ2-7, with D tentatively TRBD1 or TRBD2 (5 bases each). CDR3 length: 14 amino acids. V was pared by 4 bases and J by 7 bases, with 17 bases between. The germline gives CDR1 LGHDT, CDR2 YNNKEL (reference sequence). The CDR3 region has the DNA TGTGCCAGCAGCCCCCAGCTGGGGCCGGGAGAGCAGTACTTC. Protein product: CASSPQLGPGEQYF.

This clonotype was observed a single time. The V call is TRBV21-1, the J call TRBJ1-3; the table's D gene call, TRBD1, was not cross checked with the DNA. TRBV21-1 constitutes a pseudogene. The CDR3 runs to 17 residues. The CDR3 region is CASSSYRGPDSGNTIYF. CDR3 nucleotide sequence: TGTGCCAGCAGCAGCTACAGGGGTCCCGACTCTGGAAACACCATATATTTT.

This clonotype turned up a few times. V and J are TRBV12-3 or TRBV12-4 and TRBJ2-5, with a weak D call TRBD2 (6 bases). The length of the CDR3 is 14 residues. The V end lost 7 bases, the J end lost 4 bases, and 16 bases lay between the germline ends. As DNA, the CDR3 is TGTGCCAGCATGCTTGGGAGGAGGCTAGAGACCCAGTACTTC. This gives the protein CASMLGRRLETQYF.

The V call is TRBV3-1, the J call TRBJ1-1; no definite D call. This CDR3 has 11 amino acids. The V end was cut by 0 bases, the J end by 10 bases, with 6 bases between. Per germline, CDR1 LGHDT and CDR2 YNNKEL (reference sequence). The CDR3 loop is CASSQDRRAFF. CDR3 bases: TGTGCCAGCAGCCAAGATCGGCGAGCTTTCTTT.

In its sample, this clonotype was seen many times. The CDR3 DNA reads as TGTGCCAGCAGTTACGTTGGGACCACAGATACGCAGTATTTT. Its protein is CASSYVGTTDTQYF. V gene TRBV6-2 or TRBV6-3 combines with J gene TRBJ2-3; the D call may be TRBD1 or TRBD2 (5 bases each). Germline lookup yields CDR1 MNHEY and CDR2 SVGEGT. V dropped 2 bases and J dropped 2 bases, with 8 bases sitting between them. This CDR3 region has 14 residues.

The chain links TRBV4-3 to TRBJ2-3, with 11 bases fitting TRBD2. The CDR3 contains 17 residues. The germline gives CDR1 LGHNA, CDR2 YSLEER. After removal of 3 bases from V and 2 bases from J, the junction contained 7 bases not matched to a gene. DNA of the CDR3: TGCGCCAGCAGCCAGGAAGTAGCGGGAGGGAACACAGATACGCAGTATTTT. Amino acid sequence: CASSQEVAGGNTDTQYF.